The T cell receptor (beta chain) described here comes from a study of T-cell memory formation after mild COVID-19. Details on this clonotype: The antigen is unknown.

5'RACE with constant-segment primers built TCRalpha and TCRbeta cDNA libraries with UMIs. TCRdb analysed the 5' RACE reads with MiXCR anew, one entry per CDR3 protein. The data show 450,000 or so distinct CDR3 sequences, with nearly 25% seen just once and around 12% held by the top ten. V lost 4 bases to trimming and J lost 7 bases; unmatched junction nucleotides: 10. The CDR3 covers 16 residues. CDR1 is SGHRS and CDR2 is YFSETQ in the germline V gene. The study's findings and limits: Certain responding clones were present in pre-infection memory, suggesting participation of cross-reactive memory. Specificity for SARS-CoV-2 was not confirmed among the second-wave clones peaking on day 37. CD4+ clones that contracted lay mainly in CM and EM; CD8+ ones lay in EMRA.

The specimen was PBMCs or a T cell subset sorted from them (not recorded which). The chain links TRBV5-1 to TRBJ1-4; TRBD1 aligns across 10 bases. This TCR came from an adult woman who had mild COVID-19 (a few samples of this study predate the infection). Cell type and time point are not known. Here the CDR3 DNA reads TGCGCCAGCAGCACTGGGACAGGGGTGGAGGTTGAAAAACTGTTTTTT. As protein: CASSTGTGVEVEKLFF.